This TCR beta chain was identified in a study of blood T cell repertoires in COVID-19. Study-level background: The study drew acute and convalescent COVID-19 samples from the United States, Italy and Spain. The cDNA or gDNA used as material had been derived from T cells, B-cell-depleted T cells, or PBMCs.

Authors' processing steps: Using reference gene primer amplification, nucleated cell counts were estimated. TCRdb keeps only in-frame clones here, not all; method: immunoSEQ multiplex PCR. V and J calls and clone size are given by that table; D and trimming were obtained from the DNA. The table lists about 100,000 clones, approximately 87% of them singletons, with about 1.5% in the top ten. To note about this clone: Other nucleotide sequences in the sample specify the same CDR3.

The clonotype originates from a human donor with active COVID-19. The donor label of this sample is uncertain. Input material: peripheral blood.

CDR3 loop: CASSFGAGDLYEQYF. The CDR3 DNA follows: TGTGCCAGCAGTTTTGGCGCAGGGGACCTCTACGAGCAGTACTTC. This chain uses TRBV27 with TRBJ2-7; possible D gene TRBD1, 6 bases. Trimming stripped 3 bases from V and 3 bases from J, with 15 bases between. Germline assignment: CDR1 MNHEY and CDR2 SMNVEV (reference sequence). The CDR3 is 15 amino acids.